The source of this T cell receptor beta chain is a study of blood T cell repertoires in COVID-19. About the research overall: Material from acute and convalescent COVID-19 was sourced from the United States, Italy and Spain.

Repertoires were generated with immunoSEQ multiplex PCR, while TCRdb's copy carries only in-frame clones and drops some. The sample comprises 350,000 to 400,000 clones, 70% to 90% of which are singletons, and less than 3.5% rests with the top ten. Seattle-derived patients entered the study during active infection and were followed longitudinally. The CDR3 is made up of 16 amino acids. CDR1 and CDR2 (germline): SGHVS, FNYEAQ. V shed 5 bases and J 4 bases; nucleotides not matched to a gene: 5. V is TRBV7-6 and J is TRBJ2-1; 13 bases are a match to TRBD2. The TCR comes from a woman in her 30s with COVID-19, enrolled during active disease. The sample comprised peripheral blood. This CDR3 is CASSPGLAGIYNEQFF. CDR3 DNA: TGTGCCAGCAGCCCGGGACTAGCGGGGATTTACAATGAGCAGTTCTTC.